This is a list of T cell receptor beta chains from one sample in a study of cytomegalovirus exposure and HLA in healthy donors. Profiled with immunoSEQ multiplex PCR; TCRdb holds only in-frame clones, not every one. The sample yields fewer than 100,000 clones, around 70% seen once. Sequencing used PBMCs. The receptors come from a female donor in good health and CMV-seronegative. The CDR3 runs from the conserved cysteine through the conserved F or W. A D gene is named only where the DNA matches it firmly. Clone sizes are given selectively: once, few, many, or a class where the clone is expanded.

size,V,D,J,DNA,CDR3
-,TRBV7-9,-,TRBJ1-4,TGTGCCAGCAGCTACGGACCCCCGGGAGAAAAACTGTTTTTT,CASSYGPPGEKLFF
few,TRBV5-5,TRBD1,TRBJ2-3,TGTGCCAGCAGCTATACAGGGGCAGATACGCAGTATTTT,CASSYTGADTQYF
once,TRBV29-1,TRBD1,TRBJ2-5,TGCAGCGTGGAAGGACAGGGCGCACAAGAGACCCAGTACTTC,CSVEGQGAQETQYF
-,TRBV7-9,-,TRBJ2-7,TGTGCCAGCAGCTTAGTATGGGGAGTGGGCTACGAGCAGTACTTC,CASSLVWGVGYEQYF
-,TRBV4-1,-,TRBJ1-1,TGCGCCAGCAGCCAAGATGACGGGGGGAAAGCTTTCTTT,CASSQDDGGKAFF
-,TRBV30,TRBD1,TRBJ2-3,TGTGCCTGGAAGGGACGGGGCAGGGGGCCCACAGATACGCAGTATTTT,CAWKGRGRGPTDTQYF
-,TRBV27,TRBD1,TRBJ2-7,TGTGCCGTCGGCAGGGGGCTCTACGAGCAGTACTTC,CAVGRGLYEQYF
-,TRBV2,TRBD1,TRBJ1-2,TGTGCCAGCAGTCCGGGACAGGGATATGGCTACACCTTC,CASSPGQGYGYTF
few,TRBV30,-,TRBJ1-2,TGTGCCTGGAGTGTAGGGGACTGGCCGTTTGGCTACACCTTC,CAWSVGDWPFGYTF
-,TRBV6-1,TRBD1,TRBJ2-1,TGTGCCAGCAGGAGACAGGGGGCCAATGAGCAGTTCTTC,CASRRQGANEQFF
-,TRBV7-9,-,TRBJ2-7,TGTGCCAGCAGCTTATCGGTCGGCGAGCAGTACTTC,CASSLSVGEQYF
few,TRBV4-1,-,TRBJ1-5,TGCGCCAGCAGCCAAGTTATGAGGGAGAGGGATCAGCCCCAGCATTTT,CASSQVMRERDQPQHF
-,TRBV4-1,TRBD1,TRBJ2-7,TGCGCCAGCAGCCCCCCGACAGGGGAGCGGAACGAGCAGTACTTC,CASSPPTGERNEQYF
-,TRBV11-2,-,TRBJ1-2,TGTGCCAGCAGCTTTAGCTCTAACTATGGCTACACCTTC,CASSFSSNYGYTF
-,TRBV28,-,TRBJ2-7,TGTGCCAGCAGATCTGGAGAGGGAAAAGCCTACGAGCAGTACTTC,CASRSGEGKAYEQYF
once,TRBV21-1,-,TRBJ1-4,TGTGCCAGCAGCAAAGGAGGAGCCAGGCGAGGCGACTATAATGAAAAACTGTTTTTT,CASSKGGARRGDYNEKLFF
few,TRBV4-1,-,TRBJ2-3,TGCGCCAGCAGCCCCAGCCGGGCCAGGAGGTATAGCAATCAGCCCCAGTATTTT,CASSPSRARRYSNQPQYF
-,TRBV7-2,-,TRBJ1-6,TGTGCCAGCAGCTTAGGGACATCAAATTCACCCCTCCACTTT,CASSLGTSNSPLHF
-,TRBV6-5,-,TRBJ2-5,TGTGCCAGCAGTTACTCGGGGGGATCGCAAGAGACCCAGTACTTC,CASSYSGGSQETQYF
-,TRBV5-1,TRBD1,TRBJ2-1,TGCGCCAGCAGCTTGGCGGGACAGGGTAGTAATGAGCAGTTCTTC,CASSLAGQGSNEQFF
once,TRBV2,-,TRBJ2-5,TGTGCCAGCAGTGGAGACTACCAAGAGACCCAGTACTTC,CASSGDYQETQYF
-,TRBV5-1,TRBD2,TRBJ2-2,TGCGCCAGCAGCTTGGCTAGCGGGAGGACGAACACCGGGGAGCTGTTTTTT,CASSLASGRTNTGELFF
few,TRBV6-4,-,TRBJ2-6,TGTGCCAGCAGCCCGGACACCGGCGGTGGGGCCAACGTCCTGACTTTC,CASSPDTGGGANVLTF
-,TRBV4-3,-,TRBJ1-1,TGCGCCAGCAGCCAGGGGGGGGATGCTGAAGCTTTCTTT,CASSQGGDAEAFF
-,TRBV5-1,-,TRBJ1-2,TGCGCCAGCAGTCCGGACAGCGACTATGGCTACACCTTC,CASSPDSDYGYTF
-,TRBV28,-,TRBJ2-7,TGTGCCAGCAGTTTAGCGGGACGGACCTACGAGCAGTACTTC,CASSLAGRTYEQYF
-,TRBV6-5,-,TRBJ2-1,TGTGCCAGCAGGGCCGGGGGAACCAACAATGAGCAGTTCTTC,CASRAGGTNNEQFF
few,TRBV19,-,TRBJ2-7,TGTGCCAGTAGTCCACTTCGAGGGGGTGACGACGAGCAGTACTTC,CASSPLRGGDDEQYF
-,TRBV2,-,TRBJ1-3,TGTGCCAGCAGTGTAGGGGATCGGGCCTCTGGAAACACCATATATTTT,CASSVGDRASGNTIYF
few,TRBV2,TRBD1,TRBJ1-3,TGTGCCCGGGACAGATTCTCTGGAAACACCATATATTTT,CARDRFSGNTIYF
-,TRBV5-1,-,TRBJ2-5,TGCGCCAGCAGCTATGGGGCTAGCGGATCAGGGGTGGAGACCCAGTACTTC,CASSYGASGSGVETQYF
-,TRBV5-1,-,TRBJ1-1,TGCGCCAGCACCCCCGATGCGACAGGCGACACTGAAGCTTTCTTT,CASTPDATGDTEAFF
-,TRBV7-9,TRBD1,TRBJ1-2,TGTGCCAGCAGCTTATACCAGGGGGCTAACTATGGCTACACCTTC,CASSLYQGANYGYTF
-,TRBV5-6,TRBD2,TRBJ2-1,TGTGCCAGCAGCTTGGAGGCGGGGGGGCCCAACAATGAGCAGTTCTTC,CASSLEAGGPNNEQFF
-,TRBV4-1,TRBD1,TRBJ2-1,TGCGCCAGCAGCCATCCGGACAGGGGGCTCCACGATGAGCAGTTCTTC,CASSHPDRGLHDEQFF
many,TRBV2,-,TRBJ2-1,TGTGCCAGCAGTGAACTGGCTAGCGTGTATGAGCAGTTCTTC,CASSELASVYEQFF
-,TRBV12-5,-,TRBJ1-5,TGTGCTAGTGGTTTGAGGCCGCTCGGGCGGGGGGGCCCAGATACGCAGCATTTT,CASGLRPLGRGGPDTQHF
once,TRBV4-3,-,TRBJ1-2,TGCGCCAGCAGCCAAGAGACGGTAGTCCGCGAAGCGGGCCTCTATGGCTACACCTTC,CASSQETVVREAGLYGYTF
few,TRBV18,-,TRBJ1-3,TGTGCCAGCTCACCTCTTACAGGAGTGGGAAACACCATATATTTT,CASSPLTGVGNTIYF
few,TRBV19,TRBD2,TRBJ2-5,TGTGCCAGTAGTATAACCTCTAGCGGGGGACAAGAGACCCAGTACTTC,CASSITSSGGQETQYF
-,TRBV7-2,TRBD1,TRBJ2-6,TGTGCCAGCAGCTTAGTGGGACAGGTCTCTGGGGCCAACGTCCTGACTTTC,CASSLVGQVSGANVLTF
-,TRBV9,-,TRBJ1-4,TGTGCCAGCAGCGTAAGCGGAGCCGACGCAACTAATGAAAAACTGTTTTTT,CASSVSGADATNEKLFF
-,TRBV7-8,-,TRBJ2-5,TGTGCCAGCAGCTTAGTCCGGTTCCAGACAGGCCAAGAGACCCAGTACTTC,CASSLVRFQTGQETQYF
few,TRBV6-1,TRBD1,TRBJ1-2,TGTGCCAGCAGTGAAGGACTGGACAGGGGATTATTGGACTATGGCTACACCTTC,CASSEGLDRGLLDYGYTF
once,TRBV5-6,TRBD1,TRBJ1-2,TGTGCCAGCAGCTTACAGGGGGCCTGGGGCTACACCTTC,CASSLQGAWGYTF
-,TRBV7-3,TRBD2,TRBJ2-1,TGTGCCAGCAGCTTAAACGGCGGGAGCTCCTACAATGAGCAGTTCTTC,CASSLNGGSSYNEQFF
once,TRBV10-2,-,TRBJ2-7,TGCGCCAGCAGTGAGTCCGCTACTTGGCGGGGCGCTACTACCGAGCAGTACTTC,CASSESATWRGATTEQYF
-,TRBV6-1,-,TRBJ1-1,TGTGCCAGCAGTGAACTTAGGAGGGTGTCGGACACTGAAGCTTTCTTT,CASSELRRVSDTEAFF
few,TRBV7-2,-,TRBJ1-2,TGTGCCAGCAGCTTAGAGTCCACAGGGCCTTATGGCTACACCTTC,CASSLESTGPYGYTF
-,TRBV7-9,-,TRBJ1-1,TGTGCCAGCAGCCCGGGGCAGGGGTTAATGAACACTGAAGCTTTCTTT,CASSPGQGLMNTEAFF
-,TRBV6-4,-,TRBJ2-3,TGTGCCAGCAGTGACGACAGGGGAGGGACAGATACGCAGTATTTT,CASSDDRGGTDTQYF
few,TRBV12-5,-,TRBJ1-3,TGTGCTAGTGGACTAACTATTTCTGGAAACACCATATATTTT,CASGLTISGNTIYF
-,TRBV30,TRBD2,TRBJ2-5,TGTGCCTGGACCCCGGGGGGGTTGGAGACCCAGTACTTC,CAWTPGGLETQYF
-,TRBV5-1,TRBD1,TRBJ1-2,TGCGCCAGCAGCTTGGGGGACAGGATTGGTTATGGCTACACCTTC,CASSLGDRIGYGYTF
-,TRBV7-9,-,TRBJ2-1,TGTGCCAGCAGCTTTGTACAGAACAATGAGCAGTTCTTC,CASSFVQNNEQFF
-,TRBV2,-,TRBJ1-5,TGTGCCAGCAGTGTAAGGGGGAATCAGCCCCAGCATTTT,CASSVRGNQPQHF
-,TRBV5-4,-,TRBJ1-2,TGTGCCAGCAGCTTGTTGCAGGGGCCCTATGGCTACACCTTC,CASSLLQGPYGYTF